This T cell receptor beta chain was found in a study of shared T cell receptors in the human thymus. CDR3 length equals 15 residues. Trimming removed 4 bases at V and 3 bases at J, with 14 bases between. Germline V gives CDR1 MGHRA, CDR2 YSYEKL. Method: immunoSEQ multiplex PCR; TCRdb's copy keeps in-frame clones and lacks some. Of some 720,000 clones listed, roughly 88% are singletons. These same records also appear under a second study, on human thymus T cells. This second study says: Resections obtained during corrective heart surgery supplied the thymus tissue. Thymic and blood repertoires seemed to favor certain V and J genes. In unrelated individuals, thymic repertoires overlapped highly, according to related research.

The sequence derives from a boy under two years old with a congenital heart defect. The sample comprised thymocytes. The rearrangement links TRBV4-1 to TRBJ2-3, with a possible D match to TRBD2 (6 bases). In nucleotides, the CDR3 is TGCGCCAGCAGCCTTCTCCGGGGGAAGACAGATACGCAGTATTTT. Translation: CASSLLRGKTDTQYF.